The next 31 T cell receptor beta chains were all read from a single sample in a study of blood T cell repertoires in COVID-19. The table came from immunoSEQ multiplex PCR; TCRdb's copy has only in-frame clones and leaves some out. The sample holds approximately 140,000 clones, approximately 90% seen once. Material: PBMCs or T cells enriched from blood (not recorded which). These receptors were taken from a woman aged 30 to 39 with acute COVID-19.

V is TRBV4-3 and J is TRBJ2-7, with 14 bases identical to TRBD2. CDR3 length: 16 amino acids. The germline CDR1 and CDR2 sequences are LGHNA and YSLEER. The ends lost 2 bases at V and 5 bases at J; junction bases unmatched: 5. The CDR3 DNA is TGCGCCAGCAGCCAAACGATGGGACTAGCGGGAGACGAGCAGTACTTC. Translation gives CASSQTMGLAGDEQYF.

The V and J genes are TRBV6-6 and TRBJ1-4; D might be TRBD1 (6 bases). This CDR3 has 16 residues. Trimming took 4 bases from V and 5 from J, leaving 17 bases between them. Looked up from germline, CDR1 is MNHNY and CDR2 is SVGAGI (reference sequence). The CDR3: CASSSPRDTPNEKLFF. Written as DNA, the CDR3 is TGTGCCAGCAGTTCCCCTCGGGACACCCCAAATGAAAAACTGTTTTTT.

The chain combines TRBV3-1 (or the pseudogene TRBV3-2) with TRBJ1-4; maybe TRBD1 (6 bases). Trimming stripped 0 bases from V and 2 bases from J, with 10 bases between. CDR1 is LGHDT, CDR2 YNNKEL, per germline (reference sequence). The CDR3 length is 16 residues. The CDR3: CASSQDQGCTNEKLFF. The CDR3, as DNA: TGTGCCAGCAGCCAAGATCAGGGGTGCACTAATGAAAAACTGTTTTTT.

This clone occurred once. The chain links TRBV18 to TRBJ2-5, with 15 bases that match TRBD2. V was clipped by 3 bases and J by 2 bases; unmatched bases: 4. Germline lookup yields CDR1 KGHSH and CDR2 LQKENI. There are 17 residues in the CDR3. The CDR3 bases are TGTGCCAGCTCACCTTCGGGACTAGCGGGAGGACAAGAGACCCAGTACTTC. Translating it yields CASSPSGLAGGQETQYF.

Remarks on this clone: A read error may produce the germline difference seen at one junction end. The chain's CDR3 is CASSSTGVSSAF. The CDR3 nucleotides read TGTGCCAGCAGCTCGACAGGGGTTTCTTCGGCCTTC. The J gene is TRBJ1-2, the V gene TRBV7-2, with TRBD1 matching over 8 bases. Germline CDR1 SGHTA, CDR2 FQGNSA. The CDR3 is made up of 12 amino acids. The full variable domain, rest sourced from reference TRBV7-2 and TRBJ1-2, is GAGVSQSPSNKVTEKGKDVELRCDPISGHTALYWYRQSLGQGLEFLIYFQGNSAPDKSGLPSDRFSAERTGGSVSTLTIQRTQQEDSAVYLCASSSTGVSSAFGSGTRLTVV.

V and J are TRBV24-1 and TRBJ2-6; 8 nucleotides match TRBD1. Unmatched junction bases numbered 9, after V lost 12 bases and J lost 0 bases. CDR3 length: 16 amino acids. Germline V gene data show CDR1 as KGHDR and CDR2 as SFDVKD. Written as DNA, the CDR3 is TGTGCCGTACGAGGGACAGGCCTCTCTGGGGCCAACGTCCTGACTTTC. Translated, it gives CAVRGTGLSGANVLTF.

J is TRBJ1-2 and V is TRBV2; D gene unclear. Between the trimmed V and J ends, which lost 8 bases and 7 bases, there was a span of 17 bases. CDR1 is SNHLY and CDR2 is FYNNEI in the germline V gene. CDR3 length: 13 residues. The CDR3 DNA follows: TGTGCCAGCGATGTCACGACTTCCCCTGGCTACACCTTC. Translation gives CASDVTTSPGYTF.

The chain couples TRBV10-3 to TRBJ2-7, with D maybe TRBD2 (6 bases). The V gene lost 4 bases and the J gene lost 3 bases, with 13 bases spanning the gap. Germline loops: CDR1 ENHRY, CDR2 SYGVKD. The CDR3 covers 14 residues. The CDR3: CAISVTGGNYEQYF. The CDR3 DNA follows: TGTGCCATCAGTGTCACTGGAGGGAACTACGAGCAGTACTTC.

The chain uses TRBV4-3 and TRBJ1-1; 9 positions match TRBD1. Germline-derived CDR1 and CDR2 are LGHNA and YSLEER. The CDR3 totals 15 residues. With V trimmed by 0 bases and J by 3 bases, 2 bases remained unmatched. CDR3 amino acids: CASSQEGTGHTEAFF. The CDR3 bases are TGCGCCAGCAGCCAAGAGGGGACAGGGCACACTGAAGCTTTCTTT.

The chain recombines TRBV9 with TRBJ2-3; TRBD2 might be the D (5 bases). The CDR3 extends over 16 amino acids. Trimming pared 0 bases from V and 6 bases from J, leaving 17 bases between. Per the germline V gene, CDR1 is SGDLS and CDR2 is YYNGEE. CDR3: CASSVGGGLSLDTQYF. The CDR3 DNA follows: TGTGCCAGCAGCGTAGGAGGCGGGCTGAGTTTGGATACGCAGTATTTT.

CDR3 sequence reads: CASSSGTGFHEQYF. CDR3 in DNA: TGTGCCAGCAGCTCCGGGACAGGGTTCCACGAGCAGTACTTC. The chain links TRBV6-5 to TRBJ2-7, with 9 bases identical to TRBD1. The CDR3 consists of 14 residues. V was pared by 6 bases and J by 5 bases, with 8 bases of the junction left unmatched. CDR1 and CDR2 from the germline V gene are MNHEY and SVGAGI.

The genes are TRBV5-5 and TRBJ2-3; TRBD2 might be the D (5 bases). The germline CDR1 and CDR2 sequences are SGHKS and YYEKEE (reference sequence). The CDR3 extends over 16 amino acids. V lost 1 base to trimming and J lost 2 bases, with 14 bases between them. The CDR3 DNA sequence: TGTGCCAGCAGCTTGTTCCAGCGGAAATTCACAGATACGCAGTATTTT. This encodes CASSLFQRKFTDTQYF. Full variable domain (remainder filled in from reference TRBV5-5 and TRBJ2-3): DAGVTQSPTHLIKTRGQQVTLRCSPISGHKSVSWYQQVLGQGPQFIFQYYEKEERGRGNFPDRFSARQFPNYSSELNVNALLLGDSALYLCASSLFQRKFTDTQYFGPGTRLTVL.

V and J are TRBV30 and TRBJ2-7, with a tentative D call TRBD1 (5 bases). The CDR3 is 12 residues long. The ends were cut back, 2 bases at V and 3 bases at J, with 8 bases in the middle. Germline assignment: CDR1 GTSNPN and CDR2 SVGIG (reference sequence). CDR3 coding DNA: TGTGCCTGGAGTCTTACAGGCTACGAGCAGTACTTC. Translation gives CAWSLTGYEQYF.

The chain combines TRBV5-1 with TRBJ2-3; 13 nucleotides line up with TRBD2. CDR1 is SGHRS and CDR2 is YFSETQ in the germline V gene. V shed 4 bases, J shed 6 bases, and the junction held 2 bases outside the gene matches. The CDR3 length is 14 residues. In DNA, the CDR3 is TGCGCCAGCAGCACTAGCGGGGGGGCCGATACGCAGTATTTT. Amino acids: CASSTSGGADTQYF.

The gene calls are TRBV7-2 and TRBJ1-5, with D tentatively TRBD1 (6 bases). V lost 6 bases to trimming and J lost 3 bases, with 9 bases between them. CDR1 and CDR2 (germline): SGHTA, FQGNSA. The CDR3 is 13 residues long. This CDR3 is CASSTGNNQPQHF. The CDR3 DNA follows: TGTGCCAGCAGTACAGGGAACAATCAGCCCCAGCATTTT. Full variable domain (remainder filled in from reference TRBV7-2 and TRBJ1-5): GAGVSQSPSNKVTEKGKDVELRCDPISGHTALYWYRQSLGQGLEFLIYFQGNSAPDKSGLPSDRFSAERTGGSVSTLTIQRTQQEDSAVYLCASSTGNNQPQHFGDGTRLSIL.

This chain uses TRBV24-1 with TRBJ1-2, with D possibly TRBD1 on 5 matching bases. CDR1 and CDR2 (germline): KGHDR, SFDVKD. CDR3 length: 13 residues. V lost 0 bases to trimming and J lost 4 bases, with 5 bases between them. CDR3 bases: TGTGCCACCAGTGATTTGACAGGCTATGGCTACACCTTC. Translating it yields CATSDLTGYGYTF.

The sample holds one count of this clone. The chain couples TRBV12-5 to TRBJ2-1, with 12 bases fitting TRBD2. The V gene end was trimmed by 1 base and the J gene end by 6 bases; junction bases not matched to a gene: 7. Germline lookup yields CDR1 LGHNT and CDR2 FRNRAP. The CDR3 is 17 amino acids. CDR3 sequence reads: CASGLAKTSGRGNEQFF. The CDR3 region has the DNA TGTGCTAGTGGTTTGGCTAAGACTAGCGGGAGAGGCAATGAGCAGTTCTTC. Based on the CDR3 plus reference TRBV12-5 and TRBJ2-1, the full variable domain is DARVTQTPRHKVTEMGQEVTMRCQPILGHNTVFWYRQTMMQGLELLAYFRNRAPLDDSGMPKDRFSAEMPDATLATLKIQPSEPRDSAVYFCASGLAKTSGRGNEQFFGPGTRLTVL.

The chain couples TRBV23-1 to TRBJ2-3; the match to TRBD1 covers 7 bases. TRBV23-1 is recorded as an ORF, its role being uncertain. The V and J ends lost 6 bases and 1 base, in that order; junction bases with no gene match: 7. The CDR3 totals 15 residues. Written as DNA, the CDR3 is TGCGCCAGCAGCCCCGGGACAGAGGGCACAGATACGCAGTATTTT. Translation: CASSPGTEGTDTQYF.

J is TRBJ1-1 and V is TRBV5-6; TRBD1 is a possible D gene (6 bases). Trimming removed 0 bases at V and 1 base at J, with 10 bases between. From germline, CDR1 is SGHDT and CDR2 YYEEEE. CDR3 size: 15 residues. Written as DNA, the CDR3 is TGTGCCAGCAGCTTGGCCGGCAGGGGGAACACTGAAGCTTTCTTT. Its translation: CASSLAGRGNTEAFF.

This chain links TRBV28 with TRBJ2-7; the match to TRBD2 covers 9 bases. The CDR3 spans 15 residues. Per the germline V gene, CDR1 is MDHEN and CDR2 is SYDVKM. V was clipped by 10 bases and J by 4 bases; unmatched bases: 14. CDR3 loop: CATAGVPSGIYEQYF. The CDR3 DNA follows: TGTGCCACCGCGGGGGTCCCTAGCGGGATTTACGAGCAGTACTTC.

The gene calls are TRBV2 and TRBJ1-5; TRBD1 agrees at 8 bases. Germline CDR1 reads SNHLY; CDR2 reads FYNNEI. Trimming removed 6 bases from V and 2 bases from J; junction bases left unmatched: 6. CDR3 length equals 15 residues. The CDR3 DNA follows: TGTGCCAGCAGCGCAGGGGGCTTGGGCAATCAGCCCCAGCATTTT. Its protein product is CASSAGGLGNQPQHF.

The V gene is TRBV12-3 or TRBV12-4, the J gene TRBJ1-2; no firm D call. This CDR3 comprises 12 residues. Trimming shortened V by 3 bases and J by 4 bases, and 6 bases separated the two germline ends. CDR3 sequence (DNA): TGTGCCAGCAGTTTCGAGTTCTATGGCTACACCTTC. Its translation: CASSFEFYGYTF.

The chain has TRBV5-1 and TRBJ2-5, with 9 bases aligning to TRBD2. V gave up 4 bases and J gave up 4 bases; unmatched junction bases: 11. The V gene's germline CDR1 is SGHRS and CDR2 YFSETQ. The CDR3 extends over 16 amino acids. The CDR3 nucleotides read TGCGCCAGCAGCATTCGACAGGGCGGGAGGGGAGAGACCCAGTACTTC. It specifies CASSIRQGGRGETQYF.

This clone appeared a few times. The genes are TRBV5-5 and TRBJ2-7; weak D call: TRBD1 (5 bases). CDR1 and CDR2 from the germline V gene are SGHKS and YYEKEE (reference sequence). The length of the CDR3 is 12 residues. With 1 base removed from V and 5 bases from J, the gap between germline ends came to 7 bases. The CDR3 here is CASSLLQDEQYF. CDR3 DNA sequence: TGTGCCAGCAGCTTGTTACAGGACGAGCAGTACTTC.

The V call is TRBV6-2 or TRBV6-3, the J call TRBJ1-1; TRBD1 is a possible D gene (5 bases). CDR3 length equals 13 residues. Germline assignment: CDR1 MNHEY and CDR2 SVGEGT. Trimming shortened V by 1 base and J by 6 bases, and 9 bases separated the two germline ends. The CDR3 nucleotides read TGTGCCAGCAGTTACTTAGGAGGGGCTGAAGCTTTCTTT. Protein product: CASSYLGGAEAFF.

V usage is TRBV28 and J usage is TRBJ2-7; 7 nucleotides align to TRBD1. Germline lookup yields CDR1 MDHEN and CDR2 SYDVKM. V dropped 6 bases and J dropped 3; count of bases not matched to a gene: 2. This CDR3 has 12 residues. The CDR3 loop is CASRRQGYEQYF. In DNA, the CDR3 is TGTGCCAGCAGAAGACAGGGCTACGAGCAGTACTTC.

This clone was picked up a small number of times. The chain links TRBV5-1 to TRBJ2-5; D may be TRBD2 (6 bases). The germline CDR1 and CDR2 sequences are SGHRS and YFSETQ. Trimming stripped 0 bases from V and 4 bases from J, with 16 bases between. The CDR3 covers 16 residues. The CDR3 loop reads CASSLATGAPPETQYF. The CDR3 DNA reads TGCGCCAGCAGCTTGGCTACGGGAGCCCCTCCAGAGACCCAGTACTTC.

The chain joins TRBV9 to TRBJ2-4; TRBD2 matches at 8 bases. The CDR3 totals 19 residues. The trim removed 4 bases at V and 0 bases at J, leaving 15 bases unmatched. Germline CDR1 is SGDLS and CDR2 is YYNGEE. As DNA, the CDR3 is TGTGCCAGCAGCCCGAGCCCACGGAGCGGGGGCCTAGCCAAAAACATTCAGTACTTC. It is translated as CASSPSPRSGGLAKNIQYF.

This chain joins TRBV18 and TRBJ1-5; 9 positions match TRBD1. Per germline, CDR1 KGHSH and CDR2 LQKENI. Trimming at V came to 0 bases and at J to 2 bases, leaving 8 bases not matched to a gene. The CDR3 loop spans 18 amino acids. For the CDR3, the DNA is TGTGCCAGCTCACCACCCGGTGGGACAGGGTCTGGCAATCAGCCCCAGCATTTT. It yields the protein CASSPPGGTGSGNQPQHF. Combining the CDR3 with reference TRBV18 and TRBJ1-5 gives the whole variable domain NAGVMQNPRHLVRRRGQEARLRCSPMKGHSHVYWYRQLPEEGLKFMVYLQKENIIDESGMPKERFSAEFPKEGPSILRIQQVVRGDSAAYFCASSPPGGTGSGNQPQHFGDGTRLSIL.

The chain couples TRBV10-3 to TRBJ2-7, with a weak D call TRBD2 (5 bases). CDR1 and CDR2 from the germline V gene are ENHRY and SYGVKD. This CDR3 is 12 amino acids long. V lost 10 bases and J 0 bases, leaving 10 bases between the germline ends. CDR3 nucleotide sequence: TGTGCCACCCAGGACTCCTCCTACGAGCAGTACTTC. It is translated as CATQDSSYEQYF.

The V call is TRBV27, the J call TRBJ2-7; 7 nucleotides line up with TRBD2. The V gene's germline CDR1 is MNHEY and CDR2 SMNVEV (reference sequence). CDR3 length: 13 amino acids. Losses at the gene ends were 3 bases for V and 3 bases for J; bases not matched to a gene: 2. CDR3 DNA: TGTGCCAGCAGTTTCGGGGAGGGCTACGAGCAGTACTTC. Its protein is CASSFGEGYEQYF.